The sequence of this T cell receptor (beta chain) was determined in a study of Graves' ophthalmopathy and Graves' hyperthyroidism. Points from the study as a whole: The model forecast ophthalmopathy progression, reaching about 70% sensitivity and about 75% specificity. Using 13 signatures, a model distinguished ophthalmopathy from stable hyperthyroidism, reaching more than 85% sensitivity and approximately 80% specificity.

Turning to this clonotype: No antigen is known for it.

RNA transcripts yielded amplified TCR beta CDR3 regions. The library came from an HTBI-primed first-round RT-PCR and a second-round multiplex PCR. TCRdb re-called the multiplex PCR reads through MiXCR, storing one row per CDR3 protein. This table has more than 550,000 distinct CDR3 sequences, about two fifths appearing once. Clinical symptoms and serum thyroxine were used for diagnosis; TRAb, thyroid ultrasound and orbital computed tomography were also relied on. From germline, CDR1 is DFQATT and CDR2 SNEGSKA (reference sequence). The V gene lost 1 base and the J gene lost 7 bases, with 16 bases spanning the gap. The CDR3 has 14 residues.

The sample was peripheral blood. This chain joins TRBV20-1 and TRBJ1-1; D gene uncertain. This receptor was obtained from an adult man with Graves' ophthalmopathy. The CDR3 spells CSARAPRRYVEAFF. The CDR3 DNA reads as TGCAGTGCTAGAGCGCCCCGCAGGTATGTTGAAGCTTTCTTT.